The clone carrying this TCR beta chain rates as medium-sized. This sample stems from a study of spatial heterogeneity in lung cancer. TCRdb independently ran MiXCR on the 5' RACE reads; one entry per CDR3 protein. The sample shows 8,000 to 9,000 distinct CDR3 sequences, 4% to 5.5% of them seen only once. Time point in this sample: sample taken at primary tumor resection. Sequencing was performed on PBMCs, taken at surgery. The TCR originated in a male donor with early-stage non-small cell lung cancer.

The CDR3 region is CASSMRFGDGYTF. The CDR3 bases are TGTGCCAGTAGTATGAGGTTTGGGGATGGCTACACCTTC. V gene TRBV19 combines with J gene TRBJ1-2; D uncertain. V was clipped by 3 bases and J by 6 bases, with 11 bases between them. CDR1 LNHDA and CDR2 SQIVND come from the germline V gene (reference sequence). The CDR3 sequence is 13 residues long.